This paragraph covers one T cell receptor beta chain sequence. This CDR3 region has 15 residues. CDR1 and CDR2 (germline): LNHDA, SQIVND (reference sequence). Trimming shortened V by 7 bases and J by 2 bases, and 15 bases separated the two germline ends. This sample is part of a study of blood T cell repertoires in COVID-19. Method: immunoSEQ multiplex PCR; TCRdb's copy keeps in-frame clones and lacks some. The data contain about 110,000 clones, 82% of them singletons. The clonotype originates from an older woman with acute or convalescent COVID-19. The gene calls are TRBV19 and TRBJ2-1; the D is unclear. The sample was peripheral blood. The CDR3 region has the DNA TGTGCCAGTACCATGTCGCTATTTGCCTACAATGAGCAGTTCTTC. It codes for CASTMSLFAYNEQFF.